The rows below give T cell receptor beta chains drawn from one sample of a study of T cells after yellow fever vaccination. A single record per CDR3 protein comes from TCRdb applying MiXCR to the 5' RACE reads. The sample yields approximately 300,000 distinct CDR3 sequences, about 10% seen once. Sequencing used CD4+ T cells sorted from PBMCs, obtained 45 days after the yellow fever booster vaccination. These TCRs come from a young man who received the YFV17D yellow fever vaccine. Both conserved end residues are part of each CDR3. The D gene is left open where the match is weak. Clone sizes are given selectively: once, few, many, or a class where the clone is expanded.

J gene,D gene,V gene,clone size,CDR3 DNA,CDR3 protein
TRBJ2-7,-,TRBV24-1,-,TGTGCCACCAGTGATTCAACGACAGGTCGCGAGCAGTACTTC,CATSDSTTGREQYF
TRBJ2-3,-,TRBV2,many,TGTGCCAGCACCCTCACAGATACGCAGTATTTT,CASTLTDTQYF
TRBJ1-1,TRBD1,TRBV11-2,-,TGTGCCAGCAGCTTAACGCAGGGGGGCTCTAGGGCTCCTGCTTTCTTT,CASSLTQGGSRAPAFF
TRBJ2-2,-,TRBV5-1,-,TGCGCCAGCAGCTCCTACTCGGGCGGGGAGCTGTTTTTT,CASSSYSGGELFF
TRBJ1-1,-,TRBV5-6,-,TGTGCCAGCAGCCCGGGGCAGGTTTGGGGCACTGAAGCTTTCTTT,CASSPGQVWGTEAFF
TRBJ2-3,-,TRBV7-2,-,TGTGCCAGCAGCTTAGTAGGAGGACAAGCCACAGATACGCAGTATTTT,CASSLVGGQATDTQYF
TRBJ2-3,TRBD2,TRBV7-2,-,TGTGCCAGCAGCTTAGAGGCTAGCGGGGGGCTAGATCGGTATTTT,CASSLEASGGLDRYF
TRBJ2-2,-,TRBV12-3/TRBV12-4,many,TGTGCCAGCACACACCTTCGGAACATCAACACCGGGGAGCTGTTTTTT,CASTHLRNINTGELFF
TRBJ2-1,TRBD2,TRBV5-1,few,TGCGCCAGCAGCTTGGCGGGCGGAAGCGGGGGGCGTTACAATGAGCAGTTCTTC,CASSLAGGSGGRYNEQFF
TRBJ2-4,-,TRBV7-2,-,TGTGCCAGCAGCGCGCAGATTGTAGCCAAAAACATTCAGTACTTC,CASSAQIVAKNIQYF
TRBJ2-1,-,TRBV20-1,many,TGCAGTGCTAGTTGGGACGGCAGAAGGAATGAGCAGTTCTTC,CSASWDGRRNEQFF
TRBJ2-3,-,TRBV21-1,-,TGTGCCAGCAGCAAGTCCGTCAATATAGGGACGCAGTATTTT,CASSKSVNIGTQYF
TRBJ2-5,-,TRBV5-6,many,TGTGCCAGCAGCTGGGGGGCGGGAGTCGAGACCCAGTACTTC,CASSWGAGVETQYF
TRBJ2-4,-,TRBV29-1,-,TGCAGCGTTGAAATGGCGGGCAAAAACATTCAGTACTTC,CSVEMAGKNIQYF
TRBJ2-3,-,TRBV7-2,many,TGTGCCAGCACCTTTAGGGGCACAGATACGCAGTATTTT,CASTFRGTDTQYF
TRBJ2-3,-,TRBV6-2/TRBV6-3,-,TGTGCCAGCACACACACCACAGATACGCAGTATTTT,CASTHTTDTQYF
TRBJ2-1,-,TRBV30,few,TGTGCCTGGGGGGACGGTGCTGGTGAGCAGTTCTTC,CAWGDGAGEQFF
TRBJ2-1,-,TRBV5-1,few,TGCGCCAGCAGCTCAATCTACGAGCAGTTCTTC,CASSSIYEQFF
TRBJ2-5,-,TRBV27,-,TGTGCCAGCCCCTTAGGGGACACCCAAGAGACCCAGTACTTC,CASPLGDTQETQYF
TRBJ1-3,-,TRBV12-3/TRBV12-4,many,TGTGCCAGCAGGACAACAGGGCGCAGAAACACCATATATTTT,CASRTTGRRNTIYF
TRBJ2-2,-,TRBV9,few,TGTGCCAGCAGCGGGGACCTACACACCGGGGAGCTGTTTTTT,CASSGDLHTGELFF
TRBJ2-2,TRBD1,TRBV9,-,TGTGCCAGCAGCGTAGAACAGGGGGCTTCCGGGGAGCTGTTTTTT,CASSVEQGASGELFF
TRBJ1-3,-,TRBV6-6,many,TGTGCCAGCAGTTACACAGGAAGCTCTGGAAACACCATATATTTT,CASSYTGSSGNTIYF
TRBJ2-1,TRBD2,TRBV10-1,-,TGCGCCAGCAGTGAGTCGTCTAGCGGGGGTGGTGAGCAGTTCTTC,CASSESSSGGGEQFF
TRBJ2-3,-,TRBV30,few,TGTGCCTGGAGTGCAGGAGGGACCACGCCAGATACGCAGTATTTT,CAWSAGGTTPDTQYF